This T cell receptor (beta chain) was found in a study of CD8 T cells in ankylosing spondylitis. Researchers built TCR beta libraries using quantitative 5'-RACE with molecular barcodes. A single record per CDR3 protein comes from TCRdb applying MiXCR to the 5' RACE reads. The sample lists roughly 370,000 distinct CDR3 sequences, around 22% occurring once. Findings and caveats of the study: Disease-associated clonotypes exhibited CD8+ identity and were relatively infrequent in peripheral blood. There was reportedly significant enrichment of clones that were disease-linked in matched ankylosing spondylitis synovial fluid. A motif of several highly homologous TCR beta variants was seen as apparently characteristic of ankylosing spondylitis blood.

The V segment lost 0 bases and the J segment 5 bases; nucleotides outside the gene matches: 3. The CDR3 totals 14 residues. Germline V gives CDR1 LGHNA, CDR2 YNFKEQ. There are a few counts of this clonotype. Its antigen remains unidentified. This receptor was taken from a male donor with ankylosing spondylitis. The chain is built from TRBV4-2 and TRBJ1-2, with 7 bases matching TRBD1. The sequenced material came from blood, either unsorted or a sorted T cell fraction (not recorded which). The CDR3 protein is CASSQDDRAYGYTF. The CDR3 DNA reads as TGTGCCAGCAGCCAAGATGACAGGGCTTATGGCTACACCTTC.